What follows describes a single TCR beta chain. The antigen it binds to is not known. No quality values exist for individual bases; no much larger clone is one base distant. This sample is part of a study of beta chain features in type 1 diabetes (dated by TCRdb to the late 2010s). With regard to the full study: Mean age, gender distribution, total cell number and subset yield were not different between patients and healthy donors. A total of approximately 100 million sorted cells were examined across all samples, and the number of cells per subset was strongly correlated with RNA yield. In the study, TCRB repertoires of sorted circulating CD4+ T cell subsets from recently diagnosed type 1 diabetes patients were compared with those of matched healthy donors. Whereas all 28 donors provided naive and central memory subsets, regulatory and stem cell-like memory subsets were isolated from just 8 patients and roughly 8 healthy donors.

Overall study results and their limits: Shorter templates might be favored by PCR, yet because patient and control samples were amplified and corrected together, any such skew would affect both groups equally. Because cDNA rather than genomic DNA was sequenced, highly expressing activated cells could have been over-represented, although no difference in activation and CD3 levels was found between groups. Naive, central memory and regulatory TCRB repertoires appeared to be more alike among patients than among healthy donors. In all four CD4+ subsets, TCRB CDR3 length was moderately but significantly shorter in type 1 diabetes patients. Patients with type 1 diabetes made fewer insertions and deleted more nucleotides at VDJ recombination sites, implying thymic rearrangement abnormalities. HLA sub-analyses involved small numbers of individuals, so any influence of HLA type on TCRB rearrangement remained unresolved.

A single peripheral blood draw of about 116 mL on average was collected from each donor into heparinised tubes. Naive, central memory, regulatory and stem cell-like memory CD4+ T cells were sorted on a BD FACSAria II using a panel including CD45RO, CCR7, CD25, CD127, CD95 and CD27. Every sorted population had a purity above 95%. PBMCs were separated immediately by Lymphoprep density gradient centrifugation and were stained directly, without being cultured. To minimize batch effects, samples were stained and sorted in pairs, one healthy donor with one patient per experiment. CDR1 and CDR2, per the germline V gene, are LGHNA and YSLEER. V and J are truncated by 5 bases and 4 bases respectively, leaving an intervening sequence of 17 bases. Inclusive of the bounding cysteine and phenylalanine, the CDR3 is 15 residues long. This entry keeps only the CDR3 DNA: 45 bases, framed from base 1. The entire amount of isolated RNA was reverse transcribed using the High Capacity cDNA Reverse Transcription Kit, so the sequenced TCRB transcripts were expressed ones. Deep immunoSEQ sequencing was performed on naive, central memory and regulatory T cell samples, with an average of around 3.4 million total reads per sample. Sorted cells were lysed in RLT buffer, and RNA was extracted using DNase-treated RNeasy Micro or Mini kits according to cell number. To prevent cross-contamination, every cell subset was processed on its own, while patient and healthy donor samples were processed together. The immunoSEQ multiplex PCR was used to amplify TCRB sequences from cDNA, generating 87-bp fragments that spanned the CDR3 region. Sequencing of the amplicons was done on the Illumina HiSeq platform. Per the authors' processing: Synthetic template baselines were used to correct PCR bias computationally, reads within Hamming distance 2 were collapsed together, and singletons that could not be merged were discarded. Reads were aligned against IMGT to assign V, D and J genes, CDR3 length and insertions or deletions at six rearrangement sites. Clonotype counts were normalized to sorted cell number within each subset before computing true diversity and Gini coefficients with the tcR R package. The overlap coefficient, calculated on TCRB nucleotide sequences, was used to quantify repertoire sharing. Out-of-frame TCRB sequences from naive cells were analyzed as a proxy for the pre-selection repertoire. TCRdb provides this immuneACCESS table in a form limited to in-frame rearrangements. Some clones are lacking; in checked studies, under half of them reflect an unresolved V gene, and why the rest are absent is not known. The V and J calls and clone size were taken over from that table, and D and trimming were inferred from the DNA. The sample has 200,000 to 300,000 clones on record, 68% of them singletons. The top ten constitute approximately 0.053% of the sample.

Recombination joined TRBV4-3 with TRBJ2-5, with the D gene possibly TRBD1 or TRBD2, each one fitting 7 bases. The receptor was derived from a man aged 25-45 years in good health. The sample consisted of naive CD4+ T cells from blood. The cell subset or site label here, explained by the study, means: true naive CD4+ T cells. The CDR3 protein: CASSAGLDRAETQYF. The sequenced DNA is TGCGCCAGCAGCGCTGGACTAGACAGGGCAGAGACCCAGTACTTC.